The 14 T cell receptor beta chains below were found in one sample sequenced in a study of blood T cell repertoires in COVID-19. Profiled with immunoSEQ multiplex PCR; TCRdb holds only in-frame clones, not every one. The sample includes about 170,000 clones, approximately 90% of them seen just once. The material sequenced was peripheral blood. These receptors were obtained from a man in his 60s with acute or convalescent COVID-19.

This clone was seen once. The chain recombines TRBV7-9 with TRBJ2-5; TRBD1 aligns across 8 bases. This CDR3 has 13 amino acids. Germline V gene sequence: CDR1 SEHNR, CDR2 FQNEAQ (reference sequence). J gave up 5 bases and V 7 bases, and 6 bases lay outside the gene matches. Here the CDR3 DNA reads TGTGCCAGCAACACTTGGACAGGGGAGACCCAGTACTTC. Translating it yields CASNTWTGETQYF.

This clone was recorded many times. This sample includes further DNA sequences coding for the same CDR3. The V and J genes are TRBV10-3 and TRBJ2-3; perhaps TRBD1 as D (5 bases). Germline V gene lookup returns CDR1 ENHRY and CDR2 SYGVKD. The CDR3 runs 14 residues. Trimming cost V 3 bases and J 2 bases, with 9 bases left between them. The CDR3 protein is CAISDRTSTDTQYF. The CDR3 region has the DNA TGTGCCATCAGTGACCGGACATCCACAGATACGCAGTATTTT.

The CDR3 region has the DNA TGTGCCAGCAGCCGAGGGAACACTGAAGCTTTCTTT. Amino acid sequence: CASSRGNTEAFF. The V call is TRBV7-2, the J call TRBJ1-1, with no clear D. This CDR3 has 12 amino acids. Per germline, CDR1 SGHTA and CDR2 FQGNSA. V was clipped by 5 bases and J by 1 base, with 5 bases between them.

The chain uses TRBV10-2 and TRBJ1-6; maybe TRBD1 (5 bases). The CDR3 length is 13 residues. Looked up from germline, CDR1 is WSHSY and CDR2 is SAAADI. Trimming cost V 3 bases and J 6 bases, with 6 bases left between them. CDR3 region: CASSDRVNSPLHF. The CDR3 DNA reads as TGCGCCAGCAGTGACAGGGTTAATTCACCCCTCCACTTT.

The chain joins TRBV27 to TRBJ1-1; 11 positions match TRBD1. The V gene end was trimmed by 5 bases and the J gene end by 0 bases; junction bases not matched to a gene: 8. The CDR3 is made up of 17 amino acids. Germline V lookup: CDR1 MNHEY, CDR2 SMNVEV (reference sequence). For the CDR3, the DNA is TGTGCCAGCAGTCGAAGGACAGGGGGCTCGATGAACACTGAAGCTTTCTTT. Translating it yields CASSRRTGGSMNTEAFF.

This clone was found a few times. The chain couples TRBV12-3 or TRBV12-4 to TRBJ1-1; D gene unclear. The CDR3 is made up of 13 amino acids. Trimming shortened V by 7 bases and J by 3 bases, and 12 bases separated the two germline ends. In DNA, the CDR3 is TGTGCCAGCAAATTTAACGCGGACACTGAAGCTTTCTTT. Amino acids: CASKFNADTEAFF.

The gene calls are TRBV11-3 and TRBJ2-3, with 11 bases that match TRBD2. V was pared by 1 base and J by 5 bases, with 5 bases of the junction left unmatched. The CDR3 length is 16 residues. Germline values: CDR1 SGHNT, CDR2 YENEEA. The DNA of the CDR3 is TGTGCCAGCAGCTTAGGGACTAGCGGGTTGAAAGATACGCAGTATTTT. This codes for CASSLGTSGLKDTQYF.

The chain recombines TRBV6-6 with TRBJ1-2; 9 bases line up with TRBD1. Germline CDR1 reads MNHNY; CDR2 reads SVGAGI (reference sequence). CDR3 length equals 16 residues. After removal of 4 bases from V and 2 bases from J, the junction contained 8 bases not matched to a gene. The CDR3 reads CASSLGQGERNYGYTF. CDR3 coding DNA: TGTGCCAGCAGTTTGGGACAGGGAGAGAGAAACTATGGCTACACCTTC.

The chain combines TRBV24-1 with TRBJ1-5; 10 nucleotides match TRBD1. Germline values: CDR1 KGHDR, CDR2 SFDVKD. J was trimmed by 6 bases and V by 4 bases; bases with no gene match: 5. This CDR3 has 15 amino acids. DNA of the CDR3: TGTGCCACCAGTGACCCCGGACAGGGGGGTCAGCCCCAGCATTTT. Encoded protein: CATSDPGQGGQPQHF.

The chain has TRBV7-9 and TRBJ1-1, with D maybe TRBD1 (6 bases). Germline V CDR1 and CDR2: SEHNR, FQNEAQ (reference sequence). V lost 5 bases and J 3 bases, leaving 13 bases between the germline ends. The CDR3 length is 14 residues. The CDR3 loop is CASSPSAGDTEAFF. DNA for the CDR3: TGTGCCAGCAGCCCGAGCGCAGGGGACACTGAAGCTTTCTTT.

The chain has TRBV5-1 and TRBJ1-4; D is undetermined. CDR1 and CDR2 from the germline V gene are SGHRS and YFSETQ. CDR3 length: 15 amino acids. Trimming left V 1 base short and J 3 bases short, with 10 bases between. In nucleotides, the CDR3 is TGCGCCAGCAGCTTGTCGGGAAAACCTAATGAAAAACTGTTTTTT. Protein sequence: CASSLSGKPNEKLFF.

The chain couples TRBV6-2 or TRBV6-3 to TRBJ2-6; 7 bases are a match to TRBD1. This CDR3 spans 17 amino acids. The V and J ends lost 0 bases and 1 base, in that order; junction bases with no gene match: 3. Germline loops: CDR1 MNHEY, CDR2 SVGEGT. The CDR3 coding sequence is TGTGCCAGCAGTTACTCTGGCAGGGGGTCTGGGGCCAACGTCCTGACTTTC. Amino acid sequence: CASSYSGRGSGANVLTF.

The chain combines TRBV5-1 with TRBJ2-6; the D gene is possibly TRBD1 (6 bases). Trimming removed 2 bases at V and 1 base at J, with 10 bases between. The CDR3 totals 16 residues. Germline V gene lookup returns CDR1 SGHRS and CDR2 YFSETQ. The CDR3 loop is CASSFSTGSGANVLTF. For the CDR3, the DNA is TGCGCCAGCAGCTTCTCCACAGGGTCTGGGGCCAACGTCCTGACTTTC.

This chain connects TRBV15 to TRBJ2-2; D unresolved. The V end was cut by 0 bases, the J end by 2 bases, with 13 bases between. The CDR3 runs 17 residues. Germline CDR1 LNHNV, CDR2 YYDKDF (reference sequence). The CDR3 DNA reads TGTGCCACCAGCAGAGATAACGCGGCAGCTAACACCGGGGAGCTGTTTTTT. Translating it yields CATSRDNAAANTGELFF.